There are a few counts of the clone carrying this TCR beta chain. V gave up 6 bases and J gave up 6 bases, with 12 bases separating them. The CDR3 sequence is 11 residues long. The germline gives CDR1 DFQATT, CDR2 SNEGSKA (reference sequence). Time point here: pretreatment peripheral blood. This record comes from a study of PD-L1 blockade in urothelial cancer. Study at large: Investigators checked blood 3 weeks (second dose) and 6 weeks after treatment start. Blood samples had a median of approximately 150,000 T cells, 75,000 to 90,000 unique TCRs, and clonality more than 0.075.

Into every PCR, synthetic TCR analog templates were spiked. Measured with immunoSEQ multiplex PCR; TCRdb has only the in-frame clones, and not every one. The sample includes tens of thousands of clones, 84% seen only once; the top ten take roughly 8.3%. This rearrangement joins TRBV20-1 to TRBJ2-7; D is perhaps TRBD2 (5 bases). The TCR was taken from a woman in her seventies with urothelial cancer. The specimen was PBMCs, collected around atezolizumab (anti-PD-L1) treatment. The CDR3 coding sequence is TGCAGTGCGAGCAGGAGGTCCGAGCAGTACTTC. It yields the protein CSASRRSEQYF.